The T cell receptor beta chain under discussion was sequenced for a study of vaccination and CD4 T cells after COVID-19. The treatment was: roughly 11-day PBMC culture with coronavirus spike peptide pools or control peptides (ViraFEST assay). As regards this clonotype: What it binds is unknown.

The Oncomine TCR Beta short-read assay sequenced DNA from cultured CD4+ T cells. Each CDR3 protein gets one entry after TCRdb re-called the PCR reads with MiXCR. The data contain roughly 5,200 distinct CDR3 sequences, about 30% of them singletons. The material sequenced was CD4+ T cells from blood, cultured in vitro, taken after SARS-CoV-2 vaccination. The clonotype comes from a human donor who had recovered from COVID-19.

CDR3 loop: CASSYGVRQIYNSPLHF. The CDR3, as DNA: TGTGCCAGCAGTTACGGTGTGAGACAGATCTATAATTCACCCCTCCACTTT. V is TRBV6-5 and J is TRBJ1-6; D is perhaps TRBD1 (5 bases). Germline V lookup: CDR1 MNHEY, CDR2 SVGAGI. The length of the CDR3 is 17 residues. V lost 2 bases, J lost 3 bases, and 14 bases lay in between.